This T cell receptor beta chain was identified during a study of STAT5B mutations in CD4+ large granular lymphocyte leukemia. Overall study findings and caveats: Patient CD4-sorted repertoires stayed more clonal than healthy ones after leukemic-clone removal. Without HLA matching, higher CD4+ than CD8+ T-LGLL clonality could reflect small sample size. About 24% of private leukemic clonotypes occurred rarely in other patients' non-leukemic repertoires.

As regards this clone: Its target is unknown.

Germline V CDR1 and CDR2: SGHAT, FQNNGV. The V gene lost 1 base and the J gene lost 0 bases, with 10 bases spanning the gap. The CDR3 consists of 15 residues. As originally analysed: Lowest detectable productive clonotype frequency was 2.59 x 10-5. Data came from immunoSEQ multiplex PCR; TCRdb stores just in-frame clones and leaves some out. The V and J calls and clone size were taken over from that table, and D and trimming were inferred from the DNA. The sample contains 25,000 to 35,000 clones, roughly three quarters of which appear only once. The V and J genes are TRBV11-2 and TRBJ2-7; TRBD1 is a possible D gene (6 bases). The clonotype comes from a human donor in good health. The source material was CD4+ T cells from blood buffy coats. The CDR3 DNA reads TGTGCCAGCAGCTTAGTTGGACAGCCCTCCTACGAGCAGTACTTC. Its translation: CASSLVGQPSYEQYF.